The T cell receptor beta chain under discussion was sequenced for a study of post-analysis software for immune sequencing data. Study-wide context: Some patients lacked subtype; others had relapsing-remitting, secondary progressive or progressive-relapsing disease.

This clonotype occurred many times. Its antigen remains unknown. V was pared by 9 bases and J by 2 bases, with 11 bases between. Germline values: CDR1 LNHDA, CDR2 SQIVND (reference sequence). The CDR3 extends over 12 amino acids. Unique molecular identifiers were carried by the TCR beta cDNA libraries. From approximately 1 to 10 million T cells, 400,000 to 550,000 cDNA molecules were obtained. TCRdb used MiXCR to reprocess the PCR reads, holding one entry per CDR3 protein. The sample has around 200,000 distinct CDR3 sequences, roughly 28% seen once. Study-level points and caveats: Multiple sclerosis patients showed significantly lower normalized Chao1 diversity than controls did. Batch-matched samples strongly co-clustered by F measure. In patients, TRBV5-6, TRBV5-1 and TRBV20-1 belonged to roughly five TRBV segments found more frequently than in controls.

This receptor was identified in a girl aged 2-17 years with multiple sclerosis. The chain uses TRBV19 and TRBJ2-7; TRBD1 might be the D (6 bases). What was sequenced was blood. In DNA form, the CDR3 reads TGTGCCAGCGCGACAGGTACCTACGAGCAGTACTTC. Protein product: CASATGTYEQYF.